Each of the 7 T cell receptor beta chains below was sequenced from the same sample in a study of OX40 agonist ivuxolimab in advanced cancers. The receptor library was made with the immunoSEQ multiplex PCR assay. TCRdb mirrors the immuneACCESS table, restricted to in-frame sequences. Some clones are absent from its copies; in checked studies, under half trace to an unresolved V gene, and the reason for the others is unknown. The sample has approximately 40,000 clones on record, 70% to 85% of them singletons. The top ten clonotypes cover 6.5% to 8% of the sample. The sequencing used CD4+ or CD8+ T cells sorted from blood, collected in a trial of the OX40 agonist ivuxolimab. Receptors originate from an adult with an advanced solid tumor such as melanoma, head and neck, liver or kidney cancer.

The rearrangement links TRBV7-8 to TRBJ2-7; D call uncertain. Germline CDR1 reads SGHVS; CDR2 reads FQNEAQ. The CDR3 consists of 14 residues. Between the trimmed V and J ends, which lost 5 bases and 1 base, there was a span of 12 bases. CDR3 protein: CASSPEDGSYEQYF. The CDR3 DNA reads TGTGCCAGCAGCCCAGAGGATGGTTCCTACGAGCAGTACTTC.

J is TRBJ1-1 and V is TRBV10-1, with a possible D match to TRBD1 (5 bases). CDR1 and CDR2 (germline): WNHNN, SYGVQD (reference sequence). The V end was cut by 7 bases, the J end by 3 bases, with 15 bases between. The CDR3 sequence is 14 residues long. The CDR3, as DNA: TGCGCCAGCACTACCCCCGCGGGGGACACTGAAGCTTTCTTT. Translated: CASTTPAGDTEAFF.

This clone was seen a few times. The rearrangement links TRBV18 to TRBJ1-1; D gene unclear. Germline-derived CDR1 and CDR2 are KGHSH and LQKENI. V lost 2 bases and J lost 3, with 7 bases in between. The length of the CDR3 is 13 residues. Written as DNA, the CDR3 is TGTGCCAGCTCACCAGGGGTAGACACTGAAGCTTTCTTT. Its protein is CASSPGVDTEAFF.

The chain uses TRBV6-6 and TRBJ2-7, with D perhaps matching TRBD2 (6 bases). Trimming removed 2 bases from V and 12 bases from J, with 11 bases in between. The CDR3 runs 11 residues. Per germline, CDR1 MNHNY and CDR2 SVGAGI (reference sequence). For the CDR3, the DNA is TGTGCCAGCAGTTACGACGGGGGAACGTACTTC. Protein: CASSYDGGTYF.

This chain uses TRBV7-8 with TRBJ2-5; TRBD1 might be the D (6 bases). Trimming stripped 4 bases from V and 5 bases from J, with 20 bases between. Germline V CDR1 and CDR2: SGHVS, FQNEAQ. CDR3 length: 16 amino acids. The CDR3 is CASSSTRTVGRETQYF. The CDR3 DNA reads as TGTGCCAGCAGCTCCACACGGACAGTCGGTCGGGAGACCCAGTACTTC. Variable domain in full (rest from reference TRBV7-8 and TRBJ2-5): GAGVSQSPRYKVAKRGQDVALRCDPISGHVSLFWYQQALGQGPEFLTYFQNEAQLDKSGLPSDRFFAERPEGSVSTLKIQRTQQEDSAVYLCASSSTRTVGRETQYFGPGTRLLVL.

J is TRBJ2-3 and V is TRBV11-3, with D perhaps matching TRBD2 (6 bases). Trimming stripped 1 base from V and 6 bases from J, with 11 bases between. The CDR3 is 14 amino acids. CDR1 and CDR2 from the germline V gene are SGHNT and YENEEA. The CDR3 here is CASSLGQGLDTQYF. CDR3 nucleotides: TGTGCCAGCAGCTTAGGGCAGGGACTGGATACGCAGTATTTT.

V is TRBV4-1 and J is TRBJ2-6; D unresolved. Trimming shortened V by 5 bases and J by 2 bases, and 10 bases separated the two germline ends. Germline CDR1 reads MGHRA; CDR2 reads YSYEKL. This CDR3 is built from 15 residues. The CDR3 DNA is TGCGCCAGCAGCAACCCCCCAGCTGGGGCCAACGTCCTGACTTTC. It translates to CASSNPPAGANVLTF.